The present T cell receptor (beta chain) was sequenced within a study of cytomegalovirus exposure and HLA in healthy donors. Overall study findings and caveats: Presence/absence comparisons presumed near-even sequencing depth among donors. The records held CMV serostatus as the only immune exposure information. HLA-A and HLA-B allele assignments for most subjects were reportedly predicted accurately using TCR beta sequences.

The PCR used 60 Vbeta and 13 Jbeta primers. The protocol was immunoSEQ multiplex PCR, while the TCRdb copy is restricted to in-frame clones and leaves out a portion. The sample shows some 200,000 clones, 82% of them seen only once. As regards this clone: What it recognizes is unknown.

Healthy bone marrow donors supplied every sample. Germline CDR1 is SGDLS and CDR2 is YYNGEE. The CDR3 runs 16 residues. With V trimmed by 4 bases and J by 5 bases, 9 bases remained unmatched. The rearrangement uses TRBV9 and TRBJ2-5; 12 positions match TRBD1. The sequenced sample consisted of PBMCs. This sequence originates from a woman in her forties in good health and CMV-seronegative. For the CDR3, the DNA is TGTGCCAGCAGCTTCGCCGGGACAGGGGGCCTGGAGACCCAGTACTTC. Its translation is CASSFAGTGGLETQYF. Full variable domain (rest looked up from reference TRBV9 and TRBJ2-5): DSGVTQTPKHLITATGQRVTLRCSPRSGDLSVYWYQQSLDQGLQFLIQYYNGEERAKGNILERFSAQQFPDLHSELNLSSLELGDSALYFCASSFAGTGGLETQYFGPGTRLLVL.